This T cell receptor (beta chain) was profiled in a study of beta chain features in type 1 diabetes. Study results and limitations: A potential influence of HLA type upon TCRB rearrangement remained unresolved herein.

Germline values: CDR1 SNHLY, CDR2 FYNNEI. V was clipped by 2 bases and J by 4 bases, with 8 bases between them. CDR3 length equals 13 residues. In its sample, this clone was seen a few times. The target antigen is unknown. Every bit of the isolated RNA underwent reverse transcription, so sequencing read expressed TCRB transcripts. Some clones are missing from TCRdb's copy, which holds only in-frame ones; the method was immunoSEQ multiplex PCR. The sample has 350,000 to 450,000 clones, roughly 15% seen once. By way of CD45RO/CCR7/CD25/CD127/CD95/CD27, the CD4+ regulatory, stem cell-like memory, central memory and naive cells were sorted. Purity exceeding 98% was reached by all sorted populations.

The chain couples TRBV2 to TRBJ1-2; no reliable D call. The origin of this receptor is a woman younger than 35 in good health. The specimen was naive CD4+ T cells from blood. The CDR3 is CASSERESYGYTF. CDR3 nucleotides: TGTGCCAGCAGTGAACGGGAAAGCTATGGCTACACCTTC. Full variable domain (rest looked up from reference TRBV2 and TRBJ1-2): EPEVTQTPSHQVTQMGQEVILRCVPISNHLYFYWYRQILGQKVEFLVSFYNNEISEKSEIFDDQFSVERPDGSNFTLKIRSTKLEDSAMYFCASSERESYGYTFGSGTRLTVV.